The sequence of this TCR beta chain was determined in a study of blood T cell repertoires in COVID-19 (TCRdb year 2020). Regarding the complete study: Samples from collaborators originated in the United States, Italy and Spain and spanned both the acute and convalescent phases of COVID-19. The prospective study material was composed of cDNA or gDNA derived from T cells, B-cell-depleted T cells, or PBMCs. Deeply sampled blood TCRbeta repertoires from subjects exposed to, actively infected with, or recovered from COVID-19 were included in the dataset. A freely available public database, intended as a resource for researchers studying the immune response to SARS-CoV-2, is where the repertoires were released. The samples were drawn from the first 160 participants of the ongoing ImmuneRACE study and from about 1,200 subjects provided by 6 global collaborators. The sample metadata nearly always contained a de-identified subject ID, COVID-19 status, age in years and sex. Where available, HLA class I and class II types were taken from metadata supplied by the sample provider and were not determined by assay-based typing. Results the study describes overall, beyond this receptor: The amount of clinical and demographic metadata varied by source and participant and was provided uncurated.

The collaborating institutions used their own protocols to collect whole blood in K2EDTA tubes. For TCRbeta analysis, collaborators shipped samples in one of three forms: frozen whole blood, isolated PBMCs, or DNA extracted from either of those sample types. TCRbeta CDR3 regions were amplified from genomic DNA using the immunoSEQ Assay, a bias-controlled multiplex PCR. The paper's data handling went like this. Nucleated cell counts per sample were estimated from amplification of reference gene primers within the assay. To quantify the absolute abundance of each unique TCRbeta CDR3 rearrangement, sequence reads were collapsed and filtered. For each sample, productive Simpson clonality was calculated as the square root of Simpson's diversity index across productive rearrangements. TCRdb limited this immuneACCESS table to in-frame rearrangements with V and J called. A share of clones is missing; checked studies link under half to unresolved V genes, and the rest is unexplained. The DNA was the basis for D and trimming; V, J and clone size are from that table. Across this sample there are around 92,000 clones, with about 84% seen only once. Together, the top ten hold roughly 25% of the sample.

CDR1 and CDR2 are drawn from the germline V gene (reference sequence): GTSNPN, SVGIG. Germline trimming: 1 base from V, 5 bases from J; junction bases outside gene matches: 7. CDR3 length: 15 amino acids, cysteine to phenylalanine. Of the read, only the CDR3 DNA is kept; its 45 bases are in frame from base 1. As regards this clone: Its antigen target is currently unknown. Base qualities were left out, and no much larger clone turns up one base away.

The TCR was taken from a human donor in a cohort sampled during active COVID-19. Here the chain combines TRBV30 and TRBJ2-3; the central 9 bases match TRBD2. Material: peripheral blood. The encoded CDR3 is CAWSDAGGPKDTQYF. The sequenced DNA: TGTGCCTGGAGTGATGCGGGAGGGCCGAAAGATACGCAGTATTTT.